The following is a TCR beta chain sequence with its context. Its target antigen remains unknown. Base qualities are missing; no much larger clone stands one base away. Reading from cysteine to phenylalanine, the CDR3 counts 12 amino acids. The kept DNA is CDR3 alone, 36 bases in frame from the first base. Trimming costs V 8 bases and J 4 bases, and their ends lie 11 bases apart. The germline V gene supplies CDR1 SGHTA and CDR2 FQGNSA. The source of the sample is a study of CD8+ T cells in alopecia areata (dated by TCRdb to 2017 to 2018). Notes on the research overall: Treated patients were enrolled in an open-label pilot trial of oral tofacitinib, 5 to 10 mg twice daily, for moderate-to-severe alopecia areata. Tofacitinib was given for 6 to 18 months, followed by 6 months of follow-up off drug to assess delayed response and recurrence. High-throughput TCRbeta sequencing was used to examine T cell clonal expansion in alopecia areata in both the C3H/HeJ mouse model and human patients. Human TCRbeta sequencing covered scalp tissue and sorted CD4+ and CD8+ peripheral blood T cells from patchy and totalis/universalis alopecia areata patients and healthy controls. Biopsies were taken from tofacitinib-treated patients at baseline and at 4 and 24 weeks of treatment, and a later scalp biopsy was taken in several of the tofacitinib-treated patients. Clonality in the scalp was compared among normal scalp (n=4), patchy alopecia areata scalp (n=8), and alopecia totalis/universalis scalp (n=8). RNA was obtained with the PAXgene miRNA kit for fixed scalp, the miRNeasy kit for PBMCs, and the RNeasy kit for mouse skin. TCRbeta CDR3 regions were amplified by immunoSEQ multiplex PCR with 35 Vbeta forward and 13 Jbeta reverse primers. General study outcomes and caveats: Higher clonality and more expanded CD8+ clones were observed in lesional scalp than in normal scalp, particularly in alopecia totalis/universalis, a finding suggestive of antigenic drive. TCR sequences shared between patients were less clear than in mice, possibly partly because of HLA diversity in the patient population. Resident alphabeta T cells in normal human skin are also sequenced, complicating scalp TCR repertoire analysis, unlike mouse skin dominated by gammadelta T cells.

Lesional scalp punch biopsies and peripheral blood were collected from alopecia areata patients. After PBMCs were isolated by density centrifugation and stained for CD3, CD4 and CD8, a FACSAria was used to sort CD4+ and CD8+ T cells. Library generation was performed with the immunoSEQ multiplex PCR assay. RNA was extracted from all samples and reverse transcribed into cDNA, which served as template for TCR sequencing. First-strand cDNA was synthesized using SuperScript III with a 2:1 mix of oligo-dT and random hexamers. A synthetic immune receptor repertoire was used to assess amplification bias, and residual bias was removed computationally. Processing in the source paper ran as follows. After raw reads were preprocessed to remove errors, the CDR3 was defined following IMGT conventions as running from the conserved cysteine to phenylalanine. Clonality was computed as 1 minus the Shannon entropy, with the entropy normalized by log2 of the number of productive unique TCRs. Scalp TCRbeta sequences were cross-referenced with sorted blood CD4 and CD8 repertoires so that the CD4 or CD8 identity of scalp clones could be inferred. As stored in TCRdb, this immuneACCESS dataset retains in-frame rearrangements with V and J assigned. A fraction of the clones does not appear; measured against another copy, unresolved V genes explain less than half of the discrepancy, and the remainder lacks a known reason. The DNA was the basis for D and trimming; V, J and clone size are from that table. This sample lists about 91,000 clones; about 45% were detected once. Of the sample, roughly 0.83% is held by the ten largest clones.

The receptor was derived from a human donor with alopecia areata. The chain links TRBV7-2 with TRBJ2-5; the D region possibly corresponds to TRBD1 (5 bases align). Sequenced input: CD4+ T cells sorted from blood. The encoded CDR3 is CASCRVSETQYF. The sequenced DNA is TGTGCCAGCTGCAGGGTTTCAGAGACCCAGTACTTC.